A selection of T cell receptor beta chains follows, all from one sample in a study of shared clonotypes between healthy human individuals. The repertoire was sequenced with immunoSEQ multiplex PCR; TCRdb's copy has only in-frame clones and lacks some. This table has roughly 2,000,000 clones, less than 95% appearing once. What was sequenced was naive CD8+ T cells sorted from blood. These receptor sequences come from a man aged 18 to 35 in good health. Each CDR3 is given with its conserved first and last residue. Fields, in order: V gene, J gene, D gene, clone size, CDR3 protein, CDR3 DNA. The D gene is left open where the match is weak. The listing skips clone size in some rows; elsewhere it reads once, few, many or a size class.

v_call: TRBV4-1
j_call: TRBJ2-7
d_call: TRBD1
clone_size: .
cdr3_aa: CASSRGQGWSDEQYF
cdr3_nt: TGCGCCAGCAGCCGAGGACAGGGTTGGAGCGACGAGCAGTACTTC

v_call: TRBV4-1
j_call: TRBJ2-7
d_call: .
clone_size: .
cdr3_aa: CASSQSGLLSYEQYF
cdr3_nt: TGCGCCAGCAGCCAATCTGGACTCCTCTCCTACGAGCAGTACTTC

v_call: TRBV11-2
j_call: TRBJ2-3
d_call: .
clone_size: .
cdr3_aa: CASSPAAGPTDTQYF
cdr3_nt: TGTGCCAGCAGCCCCGCGGCGGGCCCCACAGATACGCAGTATTTT

v_call: TRBV11-2
j_call: TRBJ2-7
d_call: TRBD2
clone_size: .
cdr3_aa: CASSLGLAGGSYEQYF
cdr3_nt: TGTGCCAGCAGCTTAGGACTAGCGGGTGGCTCCTACGAGCAGTACTTC

v_call: TRBV5-6
j_call: TRBJ1-1
d_call: .
clone_size: .
cdr3_aa: CASSANSNTEAFF
cdr3_nt: TGTGCCAGCAGCGCTAATAGTAACACTGAAGCTTTCTTT

v_call: TRBV11-3
j_call: TRBJ2-1
d_call: .
clone_size: .
cdr3_aa: CASSVEHRDAELVHEQFF
cdr3_nt: TGTGCCAGCAGCGTAGAACACCGGGACGCGGAATTGGTTCATGAGCAGTTCTTC

v_call: TRBV7-6
j_call: TRBJ2-3
d_call: .
clone_size: .
cdr3_aa: CASSSQVTDTQYF
cdr3_nt: TGTGCCAGCAGCTCCCAAGTTACAGATACGCAGTATTTT

v_call: TRBV6-5
j_call: TRBJ2-2
d_call: .
clone_size: .
cdr3_aa: CASSYLGLPGELFF
cdr3_nt: TGTGCCAGCAGTTACTTGGGGTTGCCCGGGGAGCTGTTTTTT

v_call: TRBV27
j_call: TRBJ2-7
d_call: TRBD1
clone_size: .
cdr3_aa: CASRQWTGGTYEQYF
cdr3_nt: TGTGCCAGCAGGCAATGGACAGGGGGGACCTACGAGCAGTACTTC

v_call: TRBV9
j_call: TRBJ2-6
d_call: .
clone_size: once
cdr3_aa: CASSVAAGTISGANVLTF
cdr3_nt: TGTGCCAGCAGCGTAGCGGCAGGCACCATCTCTGGGGCCAACGTCCTGACTTTC

v_call: TRBV5-6
j_call: TRBJ1-3
d_call: .
clone_size: .
cdr3_aa: CASSATGNTIYF
cdr3_nt: TGTGCCAGCAGCGCCACTGGAAACACCATATATTTT

v_call: TRBV9
j_call: TRBJ1-1
d_call: TRBD1
clone_size: .
cdr3_aa: CASSQLPGQGPNTEAFF
cdr3_nt: TGTGCCAGCAGCCAATTACCGGGACAGGGGCCGAACACTGAAGCTTTCTTT

v_call: TRBV7-8
j_call: TRBJ2-2
d_call: .
clone_size: .
cdr3_aa: CASSLGVTNTGELFF
cdr3_nt: TGTGCCAGCAGCTTAGGGGTAACGAACACCGGGGAGCTGTTTTTT

v_call: TRBV5-6
j_call: TRBJ2-5
d_call: TRBD2
clone_size: .
cdr3_aa: CASSPRGGGAAREGQYF
cdr3_nt: TGTGCCAGCAGCCCCCGGGGCGGGGGGGCCGCTAGAGAGGGCCAGTACTTC

v_call: TRBV5-6
j_call: TRBJ2-7
d_call: .
clone_size: .
cdr3_aa: CASSYDGREAYEQYF
cdr3_nt: TGTGCCAGCAGCTACGACGGTAGAGAGGCCTACGAGCAGTACTTC

v_call: TRBV7-8
j_call: TRBJ2-2
d_call: .
clone_size: .
cdr3_aa: CASSLARDRGSSGTNTGELFF
cdr3_nt: TGTGCCAGCAGCTTAGCGCGGGACAGGGGTTCTAGCGGGACCAATACCGGGGAGCTGTTTTTT

v_call: TRBV4-3
j_call: TRBJ2-1
d_call: .
clone_size: .
cdr3_aa: CASSQPGSSYNEQFF
cdr3_nt: TGCGCCAGCAGCCAACCGGGGAGCTCCTACAATGAGCAGTTCTTC

v_call: TRBV13
j_call: TRBJ1-1
d_call: .
clone_size: .
cdr3_aa: CASSLTLTEAFF
cdr3_nt: TGTGCCAGCAGCTTAACTTTAACTGAAGCTTTCTTT

v_call: TRBV4-1
j_call: TRBJ2-1
d_call: TRBD2
clone_size: .
cdr3_aa: CASSQVGRGSSYNEQFF
cdr3_nt: TGCGCCAGCAGCCAAGTAGGGCGGGGGAGCTCCTACAATGAGCAGTTCTTC

v_call: TRBV7-9
j_call: TRBJ1-4
d_call: TRBD1
clone_size: .
cdr3_aa: CASASPGQGTGTNEKLFF
cdr3_nt: TGTGCCAGCGCGAGCCCGGGACAGGGAACTGGCACTAATGAAAAACTGTTTTTT

v_call: TRBV2
j_call: TRBJ2-3
d_call: .
clone_size: .
cdr3_aa: CATSTDTQYF
cdr3_nt: TGTGCCACTAGCACAGATACGCAGTATTTT

v_call: TRBV20-1
j_call: TRBJ2-7
d_call: .
clone_size: .
cdr3_aa: CSARSLYEQYF
cdr3_nt: TGCAGTGCTAGATCCCTCTACGAGCAGTACTTC

v_call: TRBV6-1
j_call: TRBJ2-5
d_call: TRBD1
clone_size: .
cdr3_aa: CASRGTGVETQYF
cdr3_nt: TGTGCCAGCAGGGGGACAGGGGTAGAGACCCAGTACTTC

v_call: TRBV29-1
j_call: TRBJ2-7
d_call: .
clone_size: .
cdr3_aa: CSVGRESSYEQYF
cdr3_nt: TGCAGCGTTGGCAGGGAAAGCTCCTACGAGCAGTACTTC

v_call: TRBV27
j_call: TRBJ1-5
d_call: .
clone_size: .
cdr3_aa: CASSLGQSNQPQHF
cdr3_nt: TGTGCCAGCAGTTTGGGGCAGAGCAATCAGCCCCAGCATTTT

v_call: TRBV9
j_call: TRBJ2-3
d_call: .
clone_size: .
cdr3_aa: CASSPLTGATDTQYF
cdr3_nt: TGTGCCAGCAGCCCTTTAACGGGGGCCACAGATACGCAGTATTTT

v_call: TRBV6-5
j_call: TRBJ2-2
d_call: TRBD2
clone_size: .
cdr3_aa: CASRPTSEYHWELFF
cdr3_nt: TGTGCCAGCAGACCGACTAGCGAATACCACTGGGAGCTGTTTTTT

v_call: TRBV28
j_call: TRBJ2-7
d_call: .
clone_size: .
cdr3_aa: CASRILQGSEQYF
cdr3_nt: TGTGCCAGCAGGATTCTACAGGGATCCGAGCAGTACTTC

v_call: TRBV9
j_call: TRBJ2-1
d_call: .
clone_size: .
cdr3_aa: CASSVEGSWNEQFF
cdr3_nt: TGTGCCAGCAGCGTAGAGGGCAGCTGGAATGAGCAGTTCTTC

v_call: TRBV2
j_call: TRBJ2-6
d_call: .
clone_size: .
cdr3_aa: CASRVGNGGISGANVLTF
cdr3_nt: TGTGCCAGCAGAGTGGGAAACGGAGGCATCTCTGGGGCCAACGTCCTGACTTTC

v_call: TRBV28
j_call: TRBJ2-1
d_call: TRBD2
clone_size: .
cdr3_aa: CASRTSGGPQSSYNEQFF
cdr3_nt: TGTGCCAGCAGGACTAGCGGGGGGCCCCAAAGCTCCTACAATGAGCAGTTCTTC

v_call: TRBV7-9
j_call: TRBJ2-3
d_call: TRBD2
clone_size: .
cdr3_aa: CASSSPGVAGSLDTQYF
cdr3_nt: TGTGCCAGCAGCTCCCCCGGAGTAGCGGGGTCCCTTGATACGCAGTATTTT

v_call: TRBV2
j_call: TRBJ1-4
d_call: TRBD1
clone_size: .
cdr3_aa: CASSGQGARYEKLFF
cdr3_nt: TGTGCCAGCAGTGGACAGGGGGCTCGATATGAAAAACTGTTTTTT

v_call: TRBV2
j_call: TRBJ2-7
d_call: TRBD1
clone_size: .
cdr3_aa: CASSPAGTGSGYEQYF
cdr3_nt: TGTGCCAGCAGCCCCGCCGGGACAGGCTCCGGCTACGAGCAGTACTTC

v_call: TRBV10-1
j_call: TRBJ2-2
d_call: .
clone_size: .
cdr3_aa: CASSELLAGELFF
cdr3_nt: TGCGCCAGCAGTGAGCTTCTGGCCGGGGAGCTGTTTTTT

v_call: TRBV7-2
j_call: TRBJ2-7
d_call: TRBD2
clone_size: .
cdr3_aa: CASSPSLRRAGGSYEQYF
cdr3_nt: TGTGCCAGCAGCCCATCACTCCGGCGAGCGGGAGGTTCCTACGAGCAGTACTTC

v_call: TRBV6-1
j_call: TRBJ2-2
d_call: .
clone_size: once
cdr3_aa: CASSEAAADTGELFF
cdr3_nt: TGTGCCAGCAGTGAAGCGGCAGCCGACACCGGGGAGCTGTTTTTT

v_call: TRBV7-9
j_call: TRBJ2-1
d_call: .
clone_size: .
cdr3_aa: CASTLVADEQFF
cdr3_nt: TGTGCCAGCACCCTCGTTGCCGATGAGCAGTTCTTC

v_call: TRBV10-1
j_call: TRBJ2-2
d_call: .
clone_size: .
cdr3_aa: CASSESGPGSGFDTGELFF
cdr3_nt: TGCGCCAGCAGTGAGTCAGGTCCAGGATCCGGATTTGACACCGGGGAGCTGTTTTTT

v_call: TRBV11-2
j_call: TRBJ2-5
d_call: TRBD2
clone_size: .
cdr3_aa: CASSLEPGLGQETQYF
cdr3_nt: TGTGCCAGCAGCTTAGAGCCGGGACTAGGTCAAGAGACCCAGTACTTC

v_call: TRBV7-6
j_call: TRBJ2-7
d_call: TRBD2
clone_size: .
cdr3_aa: CASSAGLAEQYF
cdr3_nt: TGTGCCAGCAGCGCGGGACTAGCTGAGCAGTACTTC

v_call: TRBV13
j_call: TRBJ2-1
d_call: TRBD2
clone_size: .
cdr3_aa: CASSFRTSRPGRNEQFF
cdr3_nt: TGTGCCAGCAGCTTCAGGACTAGCCGCCCTGGGAGAAATGAGCAGTTCTTC

v_call: TRBV27
j_call: TRBJ1-2
d_call: .
clone_size: .
cdr3_aa: CASSFTGGGYGYTF
cdr3_nt: TGTGCCAGCAGTTTTACGGGGGGCGGCTATGGCTACACCTTC

v_call: TRBV29-1
j_call: TRBJ2-7
d_call: TRBD1
clone_size: .
cdr3_aa: CSVGRGLNEQYF
cdr3_nt: TGCAGCGTTGGCAGGGGGCTCAACGAGCAGTACTTC

v_call: TRBV7-9
j_call: TRBJ1-2
d_call: .
clone_size: .
cdr3_aa: CAGTPPNYGYTF
cdr3_nt: TGTGCCGGAACACCCCCTAACTATGGCTACACCTTC

v_call: TRBV6-1
j_call: TRBJ2-3
d_call: TRBD2
clone_size: .
cdr3_aa: CASSEALAGEADTQYF
cdr3_nt: TGTGCCAGCAGTGAAGCTCTAGCGGGAGAGGCAGATACGCAGTATTTT

v_call: TRBV7-9
j_call: TRBJ1-1
d_call: .
clone_size: .
cdr3_aa: CASSLWGADTEAFF
cdr3_nt: TGTGCCAGCAGCTTATGGGGGGCTGACACTGAAGCTTTCTTT

v_call: TRBV4-1
j_call: TRBJ2-3
d_call: .
clone_size: .
cdr3_aa: CASSPTSLPSDTQYF
cdr3_nt: TGCGCCAGCAGCCCTACTAGCCTGCCATCAGATACGCAGTATTTT

v_call: TRBV19
j_call: TRBJ2-7
d_call: .
clone_size: .
cdr3_aa: CASSWTALDEQYF
cdr3_nt: TGTGCCAGTAGTTGGACTGCCTTAGACGAGCAGTACTTC

v_call: TRBV4-1
j_call: TRBJ1-1
d_call: TRBD1
clone_size: .
cdr3_aa: CASSLRTGGYMNTEAFF
cdr3_nt: TGCGCCAGCAGCCTACGGACAGGGGGCTACATGAACACTGAAGCTTTCTTT

v_call: TRBV5-4
j_call: TRBJ1-3
d_call: .
clone_size: .
cdr3_aa: CASSLWGGVNTIYF
cdr3_nt: TGTGCCAGCAGCTTGTGGGGGGGAGTAAACACCATATATTTT

v_call: TRBV4-3
j_call: TRBJ2-1
d_call: TRBD2
clone_size: .
cdr3_aa: CASSQGWASGDPYNEQFF
cdr3_nt: TGCGCCAGCAGCCAAGGTTGGGCCAGCGGGGACCCCTACAATGAGCAGTTCTTC

v_call: TRBV7-7
j_call: TRBJ2-1
d_call: .
clone_size: .
cdr3_aa: CASRDGPGPYNEQFF
cdr3_nt: TGTGCTAGCAGAGACGGACCGGGGCCTTACAATGAGCAGTTCTTC

v_call: TRBV4-3
j_call: TRBJ2-1
d_call: .
clone_size: once
cdr3_aa: CASSRTKPNLQFF
cdr3_nt: TGCGCCAGCAGCCGGACTAAGCCGAATTTGCAGTTCTTC

v_call: TRBV2
j_call: TRBJ1-1
d_call: .
clone_size: .
cdr3_aa: CASSGKGWGNTEAFF
cdr3_nt: TGTGCCAGCAGTGGGAAGGGGTGGGGAAACACTGAAGCTTTCTTT

v_call: TRBV15
j_call: TRBJ2-3
d_call: .
clone_size: .
cdr3_aa: CATSAGSTDTQYF
cdr3_nt: TGTGCCACCAGCGCGGGGAGCACAGATACGCAGTATTTT

v_call: TRBV5-4
j_call: TRBJ2-7
d_call: TRBD2
clone_size: .
cdr3_aa: CASTLWGGAEQYF
cdr3_nt: TGTGCCAGCACCCTCTGGGGGGGAGCGGAGCAGTACTTC

v_call: TRBV5-1
j_call: TRBJ2-7
d_call: .
clone_size: .
cdr3_aa: CASSLRGRYFHTYEQYF
cdr3_nt: TGCGCCAGCAGCTTGAGGGGTCGATACTTCCACACCTACGAGCAGTACTTC

v_call: TRBV5-4
j_call: TRBJ1-1
d_call: .
clone_size: .
cdr3_aa: CASSPNMNTEAFF
cdr3_nt: TGTGCCAGCAGCCCGAATATGAACACTGAAGCTTTCTTT

v_call: TRBV9
j_call: TRBJ2-3
d_call: TRBD1
clone_size: .
cdr3_aa: CASSVDRGWGYSTDTQYF
cdr3_nt: TGTGCCAGCAGCGTCGACAGGGGATGGGGTTATAGCACAGATACGCAGTATTTT